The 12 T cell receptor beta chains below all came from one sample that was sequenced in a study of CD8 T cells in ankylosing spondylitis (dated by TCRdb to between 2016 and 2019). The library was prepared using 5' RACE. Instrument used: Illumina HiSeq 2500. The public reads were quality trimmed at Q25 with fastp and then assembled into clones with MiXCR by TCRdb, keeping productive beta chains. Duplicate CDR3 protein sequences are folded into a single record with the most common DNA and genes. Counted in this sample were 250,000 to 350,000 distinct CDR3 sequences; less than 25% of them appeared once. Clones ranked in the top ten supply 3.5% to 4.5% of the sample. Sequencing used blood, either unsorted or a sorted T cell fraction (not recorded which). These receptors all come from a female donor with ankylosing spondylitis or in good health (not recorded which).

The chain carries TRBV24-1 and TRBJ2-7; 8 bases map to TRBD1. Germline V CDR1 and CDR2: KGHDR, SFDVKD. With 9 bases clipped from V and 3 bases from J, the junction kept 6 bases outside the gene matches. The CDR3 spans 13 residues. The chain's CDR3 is CATAGQGDYEQYF. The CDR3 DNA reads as TGTGCCACCGCCGGACAGGGTGACTACGAGCAGTACTTC.

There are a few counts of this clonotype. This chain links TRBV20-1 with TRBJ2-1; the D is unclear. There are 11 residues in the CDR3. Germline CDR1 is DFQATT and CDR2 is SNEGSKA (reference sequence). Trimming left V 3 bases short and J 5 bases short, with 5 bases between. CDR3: CSARADNEQFF. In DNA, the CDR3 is TGCAGTGCTAGGGCCGACAATGAGCAGTTCTTC.

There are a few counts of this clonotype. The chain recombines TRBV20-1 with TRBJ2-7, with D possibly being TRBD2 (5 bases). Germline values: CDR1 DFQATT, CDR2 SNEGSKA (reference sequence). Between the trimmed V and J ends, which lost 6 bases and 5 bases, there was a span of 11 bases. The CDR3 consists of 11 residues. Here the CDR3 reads CSASKRNEQYF. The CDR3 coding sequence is TGCAGTGCCAGCAAGCGGAACGAGCAGTACTTC.

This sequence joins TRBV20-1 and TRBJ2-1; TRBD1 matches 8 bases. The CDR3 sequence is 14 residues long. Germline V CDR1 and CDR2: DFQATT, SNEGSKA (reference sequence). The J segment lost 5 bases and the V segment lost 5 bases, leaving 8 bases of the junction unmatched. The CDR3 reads CSALTGEYHNEQFF. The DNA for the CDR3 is TGCAGTGCTTTGACAGGGGAGTACCACAATGAGCAGTTCTTC.

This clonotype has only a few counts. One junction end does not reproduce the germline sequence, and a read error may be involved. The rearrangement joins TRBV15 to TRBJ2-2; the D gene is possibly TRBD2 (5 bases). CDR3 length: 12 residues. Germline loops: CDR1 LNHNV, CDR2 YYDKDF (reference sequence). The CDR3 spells CATSRRPGELCF. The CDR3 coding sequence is TGTGCCACCAGCAGGAGGCCCGGGGAGCTGTGTTTT.

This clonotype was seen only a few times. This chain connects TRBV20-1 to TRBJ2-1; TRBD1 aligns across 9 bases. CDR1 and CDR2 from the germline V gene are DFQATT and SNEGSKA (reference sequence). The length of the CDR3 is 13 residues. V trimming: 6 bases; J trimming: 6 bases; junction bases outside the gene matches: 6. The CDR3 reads CSALGQGLNEQFF. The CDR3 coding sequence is TGCAGTGCCCTGGGACAGGGTCTCAATGAGCAGTTCTTC.

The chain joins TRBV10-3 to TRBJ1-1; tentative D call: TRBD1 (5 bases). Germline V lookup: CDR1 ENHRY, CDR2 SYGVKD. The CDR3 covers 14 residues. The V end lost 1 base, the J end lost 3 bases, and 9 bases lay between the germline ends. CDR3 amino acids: CAISEYDSYTEAFF. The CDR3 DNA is TGTGCCATCAGTGAGTATGACAGCTACACTGAAGCTTTCTTT.

CDR3 loop: CASSLEGGRELFF. The CDR3 bases are TGTGCCAGCAGCTTAGAAGGAGGCCGGGAGCTGTTTTTT. The chain combines TRBV7-2 with TRBJ2-2; a possible D gene is TRBD2 (5 bases). Between the trimmed V and J ends, which lost 1 base and 9 bases, there was a span of 9 bases. CDR1 is SGHTA and CDR2 is FQGNSA in the germline V gene. This CDR3 has 13 residues.

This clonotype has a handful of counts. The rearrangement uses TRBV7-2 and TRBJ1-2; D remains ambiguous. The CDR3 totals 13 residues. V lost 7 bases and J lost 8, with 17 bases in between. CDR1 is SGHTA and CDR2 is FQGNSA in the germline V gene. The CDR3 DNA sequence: TGTGCCAGCACCCAAGAGGCGGGCGGGGGCTACACCTTC. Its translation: CASTQEAGGGYTF. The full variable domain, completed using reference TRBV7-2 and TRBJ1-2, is GAGVSQSPSNKVTEKGKDVELRCDPISGHTALYWYRQSLGQGLEFLIYFQGNSAPDKSGLPSDRFSAERTGGSVSTLTIQRTQQEDSAVYLCASTQEAGGGYTFGSGTRLTVV.

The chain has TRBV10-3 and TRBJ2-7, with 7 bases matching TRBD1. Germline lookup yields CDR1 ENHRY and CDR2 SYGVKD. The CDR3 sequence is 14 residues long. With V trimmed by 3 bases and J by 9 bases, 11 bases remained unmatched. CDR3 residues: CAISDDRDDAGQYF. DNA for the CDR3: TGTGCCATCAGTGATGACAGGGACGATGCTGGGCAGTACTTC.

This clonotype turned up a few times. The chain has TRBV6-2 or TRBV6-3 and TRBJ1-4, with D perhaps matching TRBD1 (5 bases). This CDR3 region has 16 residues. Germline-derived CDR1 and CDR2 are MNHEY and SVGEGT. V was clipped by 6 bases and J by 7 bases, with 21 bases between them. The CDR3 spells CASRRVSGTYIEKLFF. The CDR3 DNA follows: TGTGCCAGCAGACGCGTTTCCGGGACGTATATTGAAAAACTGTTTTTT.

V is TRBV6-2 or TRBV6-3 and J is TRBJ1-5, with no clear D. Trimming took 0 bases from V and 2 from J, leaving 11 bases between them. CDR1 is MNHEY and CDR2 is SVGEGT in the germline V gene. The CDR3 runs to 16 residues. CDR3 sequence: CASSYSEGSRNQPQHF. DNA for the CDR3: TGTGCCAGCAGTTACTCGGAGGGTTCGCGCAATCAGCCCCAGCATTTT.